This TCR beta chain was recovered during a study of cytotoxic CD8 clonotypes in ibrutinib-treated CLL. Overall study context: Sequencing produced an average of about 280,000 productive templates and 85,000 to 100,000 productive rearrangements per sample.

Using immunoSEQ multiplex PCR, the repertoire was profiled, and TCRdb retains in-frame clones only, with some absent. The table lists over 150,000 clones, roughly 80% of them singletons. About this clone itself: The antigen remains undetermined.

Study results and caveats: Measured clonality at baseline was greater than in age-matched healthy donors and tracked with circulating CD8+ T-cell counts. Under therapy, public clonotypes either contracted or stayed stable, and they were uncommon.

Germline V lookup: CDR1 LNHDA, CDR2 SQIVND (reference sequence). The CDR3 has 14 amino acids. V shed 3 bases and J 4 bases; nucleotides not matched to a gene: 4. V gene TRBV19 combines with J gene TRBJ2-7; TRBD2 agrees at 9 bases. Sequencing was performed on PBMCs, taken after 12 months of ibrutinib treatment. The TCR sequence derives from a human donor with chronic lymphocytic leukemia. CDR3 loop: CASSIRTSAYEQYF. The CDR3 coding sequence is TGTGCCAGTAGTATTCGGACTAGCGCTTACGAGCAGTACTTC.